This paragraph reports one T cell receptor beta chain. Its matching antigen is unknown. The PCR ran on 60 Vbeta and 13 Jbeta primers. The table came from immunoSEQ multiplex PCR; TCRdb's copy has only in-frame clones and leaves some out. The specimen's table records some 200,000 clones. This sample is drawn from a study of cytomegalovirus exposure and HLA in healthy donors. V lost 5 bases and J 10 bases, leaving 18 bases between the germline ends. The CDR3 is made up of 14 amino acids. Germline V lookup: CDR1 SGHTA, CDR2 FQGTGA. Study results and limitations: With later analysis, a missense DCLRE1C variant became linked to TCR beta V- and J-gene trimming.

The sample consisted of PBMCs. This TCR was sampled from a woman younger than 35 in good health and CMV-seropositive. The chain couples TRBV7-3 to TRBJ2-1; D might be TRBD1 (6 bases). The CDR3 DNA reads TGTGCCAGCAGCACGGGACAACCCGAGGGCGAGCAGTTCTTC. It is translated as CASSTGQPEGEQFF.